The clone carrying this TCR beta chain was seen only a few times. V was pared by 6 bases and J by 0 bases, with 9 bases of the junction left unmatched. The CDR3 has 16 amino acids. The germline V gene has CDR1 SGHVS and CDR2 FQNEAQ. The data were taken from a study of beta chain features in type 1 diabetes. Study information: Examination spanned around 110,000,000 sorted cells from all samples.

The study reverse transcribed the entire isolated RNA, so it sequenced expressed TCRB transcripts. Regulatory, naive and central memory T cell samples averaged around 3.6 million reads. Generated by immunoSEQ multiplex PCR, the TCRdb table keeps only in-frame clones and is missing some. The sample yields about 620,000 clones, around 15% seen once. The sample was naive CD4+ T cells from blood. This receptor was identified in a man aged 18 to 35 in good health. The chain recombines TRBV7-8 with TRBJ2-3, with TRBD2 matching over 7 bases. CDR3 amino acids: CASRAQLAKSTDTQYF. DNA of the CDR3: TGTGCCAGCAGGGCTCAACTAGCGAAAAGCACAGATACGCAGTATTTT. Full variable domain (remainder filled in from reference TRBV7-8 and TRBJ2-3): GAGVSQSPRYKVAKRGQDVALRCDPISGHVSLFWYQQALGQGPEFLTYFQNEAQLDKSGLPSDRFFAERPEGSVSTLKIQRTQQEDSAVYLCASRAQLAKSTDTQYFGPGTRLTVL.